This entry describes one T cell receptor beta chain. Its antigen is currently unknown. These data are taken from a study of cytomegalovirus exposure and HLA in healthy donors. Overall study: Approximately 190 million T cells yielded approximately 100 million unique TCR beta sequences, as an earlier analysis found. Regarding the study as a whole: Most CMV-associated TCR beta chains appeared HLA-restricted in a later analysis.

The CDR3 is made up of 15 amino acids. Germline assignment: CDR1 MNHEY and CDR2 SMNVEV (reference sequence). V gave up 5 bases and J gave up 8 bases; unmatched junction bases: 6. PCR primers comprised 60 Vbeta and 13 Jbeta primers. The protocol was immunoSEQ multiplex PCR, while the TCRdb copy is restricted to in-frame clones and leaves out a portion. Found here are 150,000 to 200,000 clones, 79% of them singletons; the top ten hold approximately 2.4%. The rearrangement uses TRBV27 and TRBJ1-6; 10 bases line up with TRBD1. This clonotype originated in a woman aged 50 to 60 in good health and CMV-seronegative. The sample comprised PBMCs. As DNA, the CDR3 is TGTGCCAGCAGTCTGACTGACAGGGGGCATTCACCCCTCCACTTT. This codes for CASSLTDRGHSPLHF.